This T cell receptor (beta chain) was recovered during a study of T cell changes during pregnancy in multiple sclerosis. Produced via immunoSEQ multiplex PCR; TCRdb's table is partial and in-frame only. The table has fewer than 50,000 clones, roughly nine tenths seen once. In germline, CDR1 is SEHNR, CDR2 FQNEAQ (reference sequence). The CDR3 extends over 16 amino acids. Trimming took 1 base from V and 1 from J, leaving 13 bases between them. The chain combines TRBV7-9 with TRBJ1-2; D remains ambiguous. The receptor was isolated from a female donor in good health, enrolled as a control in a pregnancy study. The input for sequencing was peripheral blood, taken in the second trimester of pregnancy. For the CDR3, the DNA is TGTGCCAGCAGCTTAGGGTCTCTAGCAAGTAACTATGGCTACACCTTC. It codes for CASSLGSLASNYGYTF.